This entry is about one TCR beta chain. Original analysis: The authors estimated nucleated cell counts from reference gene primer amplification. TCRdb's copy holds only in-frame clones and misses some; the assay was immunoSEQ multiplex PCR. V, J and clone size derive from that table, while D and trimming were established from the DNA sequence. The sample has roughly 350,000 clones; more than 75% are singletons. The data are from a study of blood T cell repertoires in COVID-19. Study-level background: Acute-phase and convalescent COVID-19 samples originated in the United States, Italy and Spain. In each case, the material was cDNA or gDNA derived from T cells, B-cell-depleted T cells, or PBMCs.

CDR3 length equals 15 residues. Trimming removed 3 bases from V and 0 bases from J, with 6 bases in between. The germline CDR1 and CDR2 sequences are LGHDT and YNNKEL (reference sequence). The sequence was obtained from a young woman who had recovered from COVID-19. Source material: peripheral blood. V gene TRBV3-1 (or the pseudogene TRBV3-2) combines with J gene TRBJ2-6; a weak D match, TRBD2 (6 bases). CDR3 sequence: CASSQGGSGANVLTF. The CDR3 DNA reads TGTGCCAGCAGCCAGGGAGGCTCTGGGGCCAACGTCCTGACTTTC.